This TCR beta chain came from a study of blood T cell repertoires in COVID-19. Background on the study: Spain, Italy and the United States supplied samples that represented acute and convalescent COVID-19.

Using immunoSEQ multiplex PCR, the repertoire was profiled, and TCRdb retains in-frame clones only, with some absent. This table has 210,000 or so clones, around four fifths appearing once. This clone was seen just once. The origin of this receptor is a woman over 75 with active or convalescent COVID-19. Sequencing was done on a sample of peripheral blood.

In DNA, the CDR3 is TGTGCCAGCAGCCCTGAGAGCGCCTACAATGAGCAGTTCTTC. Its translation is CASSPESAYNEQFF. The genes are TRBV5-5 and TRBJ2-1; D is uncertain. This CDR3 is 14 amino acids long. The germline CDR1 and CDR2 sequences are SGHKS and YYEKEE (reference sequence). The germline V and J ends were trimmed by 4 bases and 2 bases, with 10 bases remaining between them.